These 29 T cell receptor beta chains originate from one sample sequenced in a study of T cell responses to AZD1222 COVID-19 vaccine. Some clones are missing from TCRdb's copy, which holds only in-frame ones; the method was immunoSEQ multiplex PCR. The data show 200,000 or so clones, with 90% to 95% seen just once and roughly 1% held by the top ten. Material: peripheral blood, obtained 28 days after the second AZD1222 dose. These receptors originate from an adult who received the AZD1222 COVID-19 vaccine.

The J gene is TRBJ1-1, the V gene TRBV18; no clear D. This CDR3 comprises 12 residues. V lost 2 bases and J 8 bases, leaving 9 bases between the germline ends. The germline V gene has CDR1 KGHSH and CDR2 LQKENI. Here the CDR3 DNA reads TGTGCCAGCTCACCAGCCGGATACGAAGCTTTCTTT. The encoded protein is CASSPAGYEAFF.

The chain couples TRBV6-5 to TRBJ2-2, with 8 bases that match TRBD1. The CDR3 is made up of 14 amino acids. With 6 bases clipped from V and 1 base from J, the junction kept 1 base outside the gene matches. The germline CDR1 and CDR2 sequences are MNHEY and SVGAGI. The chain's CDR3 is CASRGTGNTGELFF. Here the CDR3 DNA reads TGTGCCAGCAGGGGGACAGGGAACACCGGGGAGCTGTTTTTT.

This clone was recorded a few times. The CDR3 spells CSASGTGDTEAFF. In DNA, the CDR3 is TGCAGTGCTAGTGGGACAGGGGACACTGAAGCTTTCTTT. The rearrangement uses TRBV20-1 and TRBJ1-1; 10 bases align to TRBD1. V was pared by 3 bases and J by 3 bases, with 1 base of the junction left unmatched. Looked up from germline, CDR1 is DFQATT and CDR2 is SNEGSKA (reference sequence). The CDR3 contains 13 residues.

This chain joins TRBV6-1 and TRBJ2-7; possibly TRBD1 or TRBD2 for D (5 bases each). CDR1 is MNHNS and CDR2 is SASEGT in the germline V gene. The CDR3 has 15 residues. The ends were cut back, 1 base at V and 3 bases at J, with 13 bases in the middle. CDR3 in amino acids: CASSEGGSGVYEQYF. CDR3 DNA sequence: TGTGCCAGCAGTGAAGGGGGCAGCGGTGTCTACGAGCAGTACTTC.

The gene calls are TRBV5-1 and TRBJ1-1; D gene uncertain. This CDR3 comprises 12 residues. CDR1 and CDR2 (germline): SGHRS, YFSETQ. Trimming shortened V by 0 bases and J by 3 bases, and 3 bases separated the two germline ends. The CDR3 region has the DNA TGCGCCAGCAGCTTGGATTACACTGAAGCTTTCTTT. It translates to CASSLDYTEAFF.

This clone was counted between two and nine times. V gene TRBV29-1 combines with J gene TRBJ2-7, with 9 bases lining up with TRBD2. CDR1 is SQVTM and CDR2 is ANQGSEA in the germline V gene. V trimming: 3 bases; J trimming: 1 base; junction bases outside the gene matches: 1. The CDR3 is made up of 13 amino acids. Written as DNA, the CDR3 is TGCAGCGTTGATACTAGCGGGTCCTACGAGCAGTACTTC. Its protein product is CSVDTSGSYEQYF.

As regards this clone: This sample also contains other DNA sequences that code for the same CDR3. The chain couples TRBV9 to TRBJ2-3; D may be TRBD1 (6 bases). The CDR3 sequence is 14 residues long. V was trimmed by 0 bases and J by 1 base, leaving 6 bases between them. The V gene's germline CDR1 is SGDLS and CDR2 YYNGEE. CDR3 coding DNA: TGTGCCAGCAGCGTAGACAGGGGCACAGATACGCAGTATTTT. Amino acid sequence: CASSVDRGTDTQYF.

This clone has a single count. V and J are TRBV6-4 and TRBJ2-3, with 9 bases fitting TRBD2. Unmatched junction bases numbered 7, after V lost 2 bases and J lost 4 bases. The CDR3 length is 16 residues. The germline V gene encodes CDR1 MRHNA and CDR2 SNTAGT. CDR3 coding DNA: TGTGCCAGCAGTGACCGGGCGGGGGGGAATCCAGATACGCAGTATTTT. Translation gives CASSDRAGGNPDTQYF.

The chain combines TRBV14 with TRBJ1-3; D might be TRBD1 (5 bases). V was trimmed by 0 bases and J by 4 bases, leaving 13 bases between them. CDR3 length: 16 residues. Germline CDR1 and CDR2: SGHDN and FVKESK. The CDR3, as DNA: TGTGCCAGCAGCCAAGATATTCAGGGAGCCGGAAACACCATATATTTT. It encodes CASSQDIQGAGNTIYF. The full variable domain, in which reference TRBV14 and TRBJ1-3 provide the parts outside the CDR3, is EAGVTQFPSHSVIEKGQTVTLRCDPISGHDNLYWYRRVMGKEIKFLLHFVKESKQDESGMPNNRFLAERTGGTYSTLKVQPAELEDSGVYFCASSQDIQGAGNTIYFGEGSWLTVV.

This clone was counted between two and nine times. The V and J genes are TRBV23-1 and TRBJ1-1; D not resolved. TRBV23-1 is noted as an ORF with a role that remains uncertain. The V end was cut by 2 bases, the J end by 0 bases, with 4 bases between. The CDR3 contains 13 residues. This chain's CDR3 is CASSQGLNTEAFF. CDR3 nucleotide sequence: TGCGCCAGCAGTCAAGGTCTGAACACTGAAGCTTTCTTT.

V gene TRBV4-2 combines with J gene TRBJ1-2; 7 bases align to TRBD1. Germline trimming cut 0 bases from V and 2 bases from J; bases unmatched to any gene: 3. CDR3 length: 15 residues. The V gene's germline CDR1 is LGHNA and CDR2 YNFKEQ. CDR3 sequence: CASSQETGENYGYTF. CDR3 in DNA: TGTGCCAGCAGCCAAGAAACAGGGGAGAACTATGGCTACACCTTC.

The V and J genes are TRBV11-2 and TRBJ1-1; TRBD1 matches at 7 bases. This CDR3 comprises 15 residues. J gave up 6 bases and V 0 bases, and 7 bases lay outside the gene matches. Looked up from germline, CDR1 is SGHAT and CDR2 is FQNNGV. CDR3 nucleotides: TGTGCCAGCAGCTTAGATAGGCGACAGGGCCCTGAAGCTTTCTTT. This encodes CASSLDRRQGPEAFF.

This rearrangement joins TRBV27 to TRBJ1-2, with D unclear. CDR1 is MNHEY, CDR2 SMNVEV, per germline (reference sequence). Trimming took 2 bases from V and 8 from J, leaving 15 bases between them. This CDR3 is built from 14 residues. CDR3 protein: CASSLTSLLEGYTF. The CDR3 DNA is TGTGCCAGCAGTTTAACCAGCCTACTGGAAGGCTACACCTTC.

The chain has TRBV5-1 and TRBJ2-5, with D perhaps TRBD1 or TRBD2 (5 bases each). The CDR3 length is 15 residues. Deletions cut 0 bases from V and 2 bases from J, with 11 bases between. CDR1 is SGHRS and CDR2 is YFSETQ in the germline V gene. The CDR3 sequence: CASSLDGTPQETQYF. The CDR3 nucleotides read TGCGCCAGCAGCTTGGACGGGACCCCGCAAGAGACCCAGTACTTC.

The J gene is TRBJ1-5, the V gene TRBV9; no clear D. Germline CDR1 SGDLS, CDR2 YYNGEE. V lost 4 bases and J lost 2, with 13 bases in between. The CDR3 length is 15 residues. The CDR3 loop reads CASSLDTGGNQPQHF. The CDR3 nucleotides are TGTGCCAGCAGCCTCGACACGGGCGGCAATCAGCCCCAGCATTTT.

The chain couples TRBV27 to TRBJ2-1; 7 nucleotides align to TRBD1. V was clipped by 5 bases and J by 3 bases; unmatched bases: 4. The germline gives CDR1 MNHEY, CDR2 SMNVEV (reference sequence). The CDR3 runs 14 residues. The CDR3 DNA is TGTGCCAGCAGTACCGGGACAGTCTACAATGAGCAGTTCTTC. Encoded protein: CASSTGTVYNEQFF.

This clone occurred once. The V and J genes are TRBV27 and TRBJ1-4; the D gene is possibly TRBD1 (5 bases). CDR1 MNHEY and CDR2 SMNVEV come from the germline V gene (reference sequence). This CDR3 contains 15 residues. V lost 6 bases and J 0 bases, leaving 11 bases between the germline ends. This chain's CDR3 is CASSFGDATNEKLFF. The DNA of the CDR3 is TGTGCCAGCAGCTTCGGGGACGCAACTAATGAAAAACTGTTTTTT.

This clone was seen once. This chain links TRBV5-1 with TRBJ2-2; 8 bases align to TRBD1. V lost 6 bases to trimming and J lost 1 base; unmatched junction nucleotides: 5. CDR3 length: 15 residues. CDR1 is SGHRS and CDR2 is YFSETQ in the germline V gene. CDR3 bases: TGCGCCAGCACTCCCGGGACAGGGAACACCGGGGAGCTGTTTTTT. This gives the protein CASTPGTGNTGELFF.

The gene calls are TRBV6-5 and TRBJ2-5; 7 nucleotides match TRBD2. This CDR3 comprises 14 residues. Germline assignment: CDR1 MNHEY and CDR2 SVGAGI. The V and J ends lost 7 bases and 0 bases, in that order; junction bases with no gene match: 5. CDR3 in amino acids: CASTLGGYQETQYF. CDR3 sequence (DNA): TGTGCCAGCACCCTGGGGGGGTACCAAGAGACCCAGTACTTC.

This clone appeared a single time. The chain is built from TRBV12-3 or TRBV12-4 and TRBJ1-1; D gene unclear. This CDR3 has 11 residues. Trimming cost V 3 bases and J 3 bases, with 2 bases left between them. CDR3 in DNA: TGTGCCAGCAGTTTTGACACTGAAGCTTTCTTT. This sequence encodes CASSFDTEAFF.

This sequence joins TRBV12-3 or TRBV12-4 and TRBJ1-2; D might be TRBD1 (5 bases). V was trimmed by 1 base and J by 8 bases, leaving 11 bases between them. The CDR3 covers 13 residues. The CDR3 here is CASSLGGLRGYTF. The CDR3 nucleotides read TGTGCCAGCAGTTTAGGGGGACTTAGGGGCTACACCTTC.

The chain joins TRBV5-1 to TRBJ2-3; 10 bases fit TRBD2. V dropped 5 bases and J dropped 2; count of bases not matched to a gene: 5. Germline V CDR1 and CDR2: SGHRS, YFSETQ. CDR3 size: 15 residues. The CDR3 DNA reads as TGCGCCAGCAGTAGCGGGGGGCTCCTCACAGATACGCAGTATTTT. Translating it yields CASSSGGLLTDTQYF.

This rearrangement joins TRBV2 to TRBJ1-6; TRBD1 matches at 7 bases. Per germline, CDR1 SNHLY and CDR2 FYNNEI. After removal of 6 bases from V and 7 bases from J, the junction contained 9 bases not matched to a gene. The CDR3 extends over 15 amino acids. The DNA of the CDR3 is TGTGCCAGCAGGGCTGACAGGGTTGAAAATTCACCCCTCCACTTT. Residues: CASRADRVENSPLHF.

V gene TRBV6-5 combines with J gene TRBJ1-2; D not resolved. CDR3 length: 12 amino acids. Deletions cut 10 bases from V and 5 bases from J, with 14 bases between. CDR1 and CDR2 (germline): MNHEY, SVGAGI. CDR3 residues: CATQRVLYGYTF. CDR3 sequence (DNA): TGTGCCACCCAGAGAGTCCTATATGGCTACACCTTC.

The chain links TRBV5-1 to TRBJ1-2; 8 bases agree with TRBD1. J lost 3 bases, V lost 4 bases, and 2 bases had no gene match. This CDR3 is 13 amino acids long. Per germline, CDR1 SGHRS and CDR2 YFSETQ. CDR3 in DNA: TGCGCCAGCAGCGTACAGGGGGACTATGGCTACACCTTC. This translates into CASSVQGDYGYTF.

The chain uses TRBV4-1 and TRBJ2-1; TRBD2 matches 8 bases. Germline CDR1 and CDR2: MGHRA and YSYEKL. The CDR3 is 16 residues long. V was clipped by 0 bases and J by 3 bases; unmatched bases: 4. The chain's CDR3 is CASSQDRLAGYNEQFF. In DNA, the CDR3 is TGCGCCAGCAGCCAAGATCGCCTAGCGGGCTACAATGAGCAGTTCTTC.

The chain employs TRBV7-9 and TRBJ1-1; no firm D call. CDR1 is SEHNR and CDR2 is FQNEAQ in the germline V gene (reference sequence). The V gene lost 2 bases and the J gene lost 5 bases, with 15 bases spanning the gap. The CDR3 covers 15 residues. The CDR3 region is CASSLSNWAKTEAFF. CDR3 DNA sequence: TGTGCCAGCAGCTTATCTAACTGGGCTAAGACTGAAGCTTTCTTT.

This chain joins TRBV18 and TRBJ1-1; a possible D gene is TRBD1 (6 bases). Trimming removed 4 bases at V and 2 bases at J, with 11 bases between. The length of the CDR3 is 14 residues. Germline V gives CDR1 KGHSH, CDR2 LQKENI. CDR3 protein: CASSLGQINTEAFF. CDR3 bases: TGTGCCAGCTCACTTGGACAGATTAACACTGAAGCTTTCTTT. Drawing the rest from reference TRBV18 and TRBJ1-1, the complete variable domain is NAGVMQNPRHLVRRRGQEARLRCSPMKGHSHVYWYRQLPEEGLKFMVYLQKENIIDESGMPKERFSAEFPKEGPSILRIQQVVRGDSAAYFCASSLGQINTEAFFGQGTRLTVV.

This clone was seen a single time. V gene TRBV7-3 combines with J gene TRBJ1-3; D gene uncertain. CDR3 length: 13 residues. Germline V CDR1 and CDR2: SGHTA, FQGTGA. V was trimmed by 2 bases and J by 3 bases, leaving 5 bases between them. The CDR3 DNA sequence: TGTGCCAGCAGCTTAGCATTTGGAAACACCATATATTTT. Translation gives CASSLAFGNTIYF.